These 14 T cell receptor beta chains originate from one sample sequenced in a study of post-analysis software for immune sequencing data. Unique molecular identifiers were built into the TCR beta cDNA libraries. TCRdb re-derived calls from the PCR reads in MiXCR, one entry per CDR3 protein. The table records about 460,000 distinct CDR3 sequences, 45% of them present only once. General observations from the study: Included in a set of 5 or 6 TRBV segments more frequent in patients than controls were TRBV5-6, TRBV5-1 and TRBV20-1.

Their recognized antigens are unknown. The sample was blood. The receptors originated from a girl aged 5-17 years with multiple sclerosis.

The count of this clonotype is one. The chain's CDR3 is CASSSTSGRTEQYF. CDR3 coding DNA: TGTGCCAGCAGCTCGACTAGCGGGAGAACTGAGCAGTACTTC. J is TRBJ2-5 and V is TRBV7-3, with 12 nucleotides matching TRBD2. Germline V gene sequence: CDR1 SGHTA, CDR2 FQGTGA. The CDR3 extends over 14 amino acids. The V segment lost 4 bases and the J segment 11 bases; nucleotides outside the gene matches: 8.

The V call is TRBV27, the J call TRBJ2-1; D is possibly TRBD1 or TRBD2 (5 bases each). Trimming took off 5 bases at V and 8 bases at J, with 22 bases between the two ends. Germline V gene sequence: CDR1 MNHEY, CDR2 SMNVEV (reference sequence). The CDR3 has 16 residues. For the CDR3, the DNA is TGTGCCAGCAGTCCGGAAAAGGGACCGGCTTGGGATGAGCAGTTCTTC. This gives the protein CASSPEKGPAWDEQFF.

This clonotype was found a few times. The CDR3 region is CASSQGGQGAYEQYF. In nucleotides, the CDR3 is TGCGCCAGCAGCCAAGGGGGACAGGGGGCCTACGAGCAGTACTTC. V usage is TRBV4-1 and J usage is TRBJ2-7; 11 nucleotides align to TRBD1. The germline V gene encodes CDR1 MGHRA and CDR2 YSYEKL. The V gene end was trimmed by 1 base and the J gene end by 2 bases; junction bases not matched to a gene: 1. The CDR3 totals 15 residues.

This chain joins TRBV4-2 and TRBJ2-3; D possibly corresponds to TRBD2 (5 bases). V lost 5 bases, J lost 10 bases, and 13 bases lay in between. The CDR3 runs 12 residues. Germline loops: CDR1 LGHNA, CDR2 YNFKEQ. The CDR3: CASSGESDAQYF. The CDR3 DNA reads TGTGCCAGCAGCGGGGAGTCGGATGCGCAGTATTTT.

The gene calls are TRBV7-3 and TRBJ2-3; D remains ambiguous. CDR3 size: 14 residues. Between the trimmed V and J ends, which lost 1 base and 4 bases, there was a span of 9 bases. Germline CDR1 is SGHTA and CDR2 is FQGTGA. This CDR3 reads CASSLNVAPDTQYF. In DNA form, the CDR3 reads TGTGCCAGCAGCTTAAATGTGGCCCCAGATACGCAGTATTTT.

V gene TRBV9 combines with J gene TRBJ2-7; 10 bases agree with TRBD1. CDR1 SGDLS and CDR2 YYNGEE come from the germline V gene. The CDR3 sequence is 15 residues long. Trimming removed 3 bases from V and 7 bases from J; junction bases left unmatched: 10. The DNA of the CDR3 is TGTGCCAGCAGCGCCCAGACAGGGGGCGAAATAGAGCAGTACTTC. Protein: CASSAQTGGEIEQYF.

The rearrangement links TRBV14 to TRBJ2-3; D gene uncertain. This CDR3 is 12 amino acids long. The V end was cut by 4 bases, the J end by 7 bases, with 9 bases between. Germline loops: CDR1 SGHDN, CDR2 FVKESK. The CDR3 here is CASSPTPYTQYF. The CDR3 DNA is TGTGCCAGCAGCCCTACCCCTTATACGCAGTATTTT.

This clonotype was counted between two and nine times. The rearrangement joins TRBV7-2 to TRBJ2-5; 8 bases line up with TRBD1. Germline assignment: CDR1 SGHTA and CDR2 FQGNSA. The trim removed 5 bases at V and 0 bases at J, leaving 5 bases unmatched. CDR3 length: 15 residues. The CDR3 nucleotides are TGTGCCAGCAGCCCCCAGACAGGGGACCAAGAGACCCAGTACTTC. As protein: CASSPQTGDQETQYF. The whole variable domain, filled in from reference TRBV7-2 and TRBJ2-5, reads GAGVSQSPSNKVTEKGKDVELRCDPISGHTALYWYRQSLGQGLEFLIYFQGNSAPDKSGLPSDRFSAERTGGSVSTLTIQRTQQEDSAVYLCASSPQTGDQETQYFGPGTRLLVL.

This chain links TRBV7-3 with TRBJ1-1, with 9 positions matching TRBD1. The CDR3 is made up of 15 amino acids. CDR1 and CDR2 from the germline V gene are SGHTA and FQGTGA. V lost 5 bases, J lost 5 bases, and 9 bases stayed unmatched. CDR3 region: CASSPSRQGVTEAFF. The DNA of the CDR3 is TGTGCCAGCAGCCCATCCCGACAGGGGGTAACTGAAGCTTTCTTT.

The CDR3 loop reads CASSYSLDGGREQYF. CDR3 sequence (DNA): TGTGCCAGCAGTTACTCGTTAGACGGGGGGCGCGAGCAGTACTTC. The rearrangement links TRBV6-6 to TRBJ2-7, with a weak D call TRBD2 (7 bases). CDR1 and CDR2 (germline): MNHNY, SVGAGI (reference sequence). The CDR3 runs to 15 residues. V lost 0 bases and J lost 6, with 15 bases in between.

The CDR3 protein is CATSDRTPQETQYF. The CDR3 nucleotides are TGTGCCACCAGTGACCGGACCCCCCAGGAGACCCAGTACTTC. The rearrangement uses TRBV24-1 and TRBJ2-5, with D unclear. The CDR3 has 14 amino acids. The V gene lost 4 bases and the J gene lost 5 bases, with 13 bases spanning the gap. Looked up from germline, CDR1 is KGHDR and CDR2 is SFDVKD.

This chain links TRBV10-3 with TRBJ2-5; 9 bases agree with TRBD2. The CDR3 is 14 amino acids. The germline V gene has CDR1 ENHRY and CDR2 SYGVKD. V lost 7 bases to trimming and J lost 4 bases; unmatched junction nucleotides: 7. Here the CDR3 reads CAIKGAGGAETQYF. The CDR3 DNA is TGTGCCATCAAGGGAGCGGGAGGTGCAGAGACCCAGTACTTC.

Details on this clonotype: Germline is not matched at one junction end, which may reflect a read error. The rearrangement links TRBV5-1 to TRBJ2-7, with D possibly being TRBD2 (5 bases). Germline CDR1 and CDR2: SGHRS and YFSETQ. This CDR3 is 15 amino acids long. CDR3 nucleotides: TGCGCCGGCAGCTTGGATCCTGGGAGCTCCTACGAGCAGTACTTC. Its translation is CAGSLDPGSSYEQYF.

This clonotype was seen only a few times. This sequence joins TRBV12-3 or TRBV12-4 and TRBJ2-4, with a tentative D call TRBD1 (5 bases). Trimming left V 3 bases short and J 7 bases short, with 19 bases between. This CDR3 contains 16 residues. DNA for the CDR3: TGTGCCAGCAGTTTGGGGCAGGGTGGGGAATGGAACATTCAGTACTTC. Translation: CASSLGQGGEWNIQYF.